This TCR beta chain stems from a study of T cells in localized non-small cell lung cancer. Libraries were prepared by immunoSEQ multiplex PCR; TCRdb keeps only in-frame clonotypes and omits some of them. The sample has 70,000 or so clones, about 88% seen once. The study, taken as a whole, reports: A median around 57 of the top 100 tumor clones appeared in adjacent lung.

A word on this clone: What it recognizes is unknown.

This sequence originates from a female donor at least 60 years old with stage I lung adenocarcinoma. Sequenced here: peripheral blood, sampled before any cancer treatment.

As DNA, the CDR3 is TGTGCCAGCAGTGATCGGGGGGGGATAGGGGCCAACGTCCTGACTTTC. Translated: CASSDRGGIGANVLTF. J is TRBJ2-6 and V is TRBV6-1; 8 bases align to TRBD2. V gave up 3 bases and J gave up 4 bases; unmatched junction bases: 5. Germline values: CDR1 MNHNS, CDR2 SASEGT. CDR3 length: 16 amino acids.